Below are 15 T cell receptor beta chains sequenced from a single sample in a study of identical twins (dated by TCRdb to the mid-2010s). The library was obtained by 5' RACE. Sequencing was carried out with an Illumina HiSeq 2000. TCRdb took the public reads, trimmed them with fastp at Q25, ran MiXCR for clone calling and kept in-frame beta chains. Rows merge per CDR3 protein into single entries with the most common DNA and genes. The sample table contains about 570,000 distinct CDR3 sequences; only one count was recorded for 9.6% of them. The ten largest account for 2.5% to 3% of the sample. The same sample was also used in a study of yellow fever vaccine responses in identical twins.

Sequencing was carried out using PBMCs. All receptors derive from a woman aged 18-30 years in good health.

The chain couples TRBV10-3 to TRBJ2-5; 9 nucleotides agree with TRBD2. Germline V gene lookup returns CDR1 ENHRY and CDR2 SYGVKD. The CDR3 has 15 amino acids. V lost 2 bases, J lost 4 bases, and 5 bases stayed unmatched. The CDR3 DNA sequence: TGTGCCATCAGTGAGAAGGAACTAGCGGGAGAGACCCAGTACTTC. This gives the protein CAISEKELAGETQYF.

V gene TRBV12-3 or TRBV12-4 combines with J gene TRBJ2-7; 8 bases are shared with TRBD1. Trimming took 3 bases from V and 6 from J; bases not matched to a gene: 7. This CDR3 spans 14 amino acids. The DNA for the CDR3 is TGTGCCAGCAGTTTCCAGGGGGCGAACAGCGAGCAGTACTTC. Its protein is CASSFQGANSEQYF.

This clonotype was observed a handful of times. This chain connects TRBV4-1 to TRBJ2-7, with 11 bases identical to TRBD2. Trimming took 1 base from V and 6 from J; bases not matched to a gene: 5. CDR3 length: 15 amino acids. Germline loops: CDR1 MGHRA, CDR2 YSYEKL. The CDR3 region has the DNA TGCGCCAGCAGCCAAGTCCCTACTAGCGGGAGCGAGCAGTACTTC. As protein: CASSQVPTSGSEQYF.

This clonotype was detected ten times or more. An end of the junction does not agree with germline; a read error may underlie this. The rearrangement links TRBV5-1 to TRBJ2-1, with D possibly TRBD2 on 6 matching bases. The CDR3 runs to 14 residues. CDR1 is SGHRS, CDR2 YFSETQ, per germline. The CDR3 is CASSLAGPYNEQFF. The CDR3 region has the DNA TGTGCCAGCAGTTTGGCGGGACCCTACAATGAGCAGTTCTTC. Together with reference TRBV5-1 and TRBJ2-1, the CDR3 gives the full variable domain: KAGVTQTPRYLIKTRGQQVTLSCSPISGHRSVSWYQQTPGQGLQFLFEYFSETQRNKGNFPGRFSGRQFSNSRSEMNVSTLELGDSALYLCASSLAGPYNEQFFGPGTRLTVL.

This rearrangement joins TRBV27 to TRBJ2-3; D remains ambiguous. The CDR3 contains 13 residues. With 3 bases removed from V and 3 bases from J, the gap between germline ends came to 7 bases. Germline lookup yields CDR1 MNHEY and CDR2 SMNVEV (reference sequence). CDR3 in amino acids: CASSFTVTDTQYF. Written as DNA, the CDR3 is TGTGCCAGCAGTTTTACGGTTACAGATACGCAGTATTTT.

In this sample, this clonotype turned up many times. This chain links TRBV10-3 with TRBJ2-5; TRBD1 aligns across 7 bases. This CDR3 has 15 residues. The germline CDR1 and CDR2 sequences are ENHRY and SYGVKD. The V and J ends lost 0 bases and 4 bases, in that order; junction bases with no gene match: 5. CDR3: CAISESGGSGETQYF. In DNA, the CDR3 is TGTGCCATCAGTGAGTCAGGGGGCTCTGGAGAGACCCAGTACTTC.

This clonotype was detected only a few times. The chain links TRBV24-1 to TRBJ1-5; D may be TRBD1 (5 bases). CDR1 is KGHDR and CDR2 is SFDVKD in the germline V gene. With 4 bases removed from V and 2 bases from J, the gap between germline ends came to 11 bases. CDR3 length: 15 residues. CDR3: CATSDAGSGNQPQHF. The DNA of the CDR3 is TGTGCCACCAGTGACGCAGGGTCGGGCAATCAGCCCCAGCATTTT.

The chain employs TRBV5-1 and TRBJ1-1; TRBD1 is a possible D gene (5 bases). Germline V gene data show CDR1 as SGHRS and CDR2 as YFSETQ. V was shortened by 6 bases and J by 4 bases, with 16 bases between the two germline ends. This CDR3 has 14 residues. CDR3 sequence (DNA): TGCGCCAGCACAAGTCACAGGTTGAGCACTGAAGCTTTCTTT. Residues: CASTSHRLSTEAFF.

This clonotype was observed a handful of times. The chain recombines TRBV6-1 with TRBJ2-7, with D perhaps TRBD1 (6 bases). The germline V gene encodes CDR1 MNHNS and CDR2 SASEGT. V lost 5 bases and J lost 2, with 16 bases in between. CDR3 length: 15 residues. The CDR3 nucleotides read TGTGCCAGCAGTCCGCCGAAGACAGGAACCTACGAGCAGTACTTC. Protein: CASSPPKTGTYEQYF.

This clonotype was observed at least ten times. The rearrangement links TRBV7-2 to TRBJ2-7; 9 positions match TRBD2. After removal of 5 bases from V and 4 bases from J, the junction contained 6 bases not matched to a gene. From germline, CDR1 is SGHTA and CDR2 FQGNSA. CDR3 length: 14 residues. The CDR3 reads CASSRSGRNYEQYF. The CDR3 bases are TGTGCCAGCAGCCGAAGCGGGAGGAATTACGAGCAGTACTTC.

The chain carries TRBV2 and TRBJ2-3, with D hard to call. Between the trimmed V and J ends, which lost 7 bases and 6 bases, there was a span of 8 bases. CDR3 length: 11 residues. Germline V gene sequence: CDR1 SNHLY, CDR2 FYNNEI. The CDR3 here is CASTIQDTQYF. The CDR3 DNA sequence: TGTGCCAGCACAATACAGGATACGCAGTATTTT.

The genes are TRBV5-1 and TRBJ2-7; D is perhaps TRBD2 (6 bases). Germline V gene sequence: CDR1 SGHRS, CDR2 YFSETQ. This CDR3 comprises 14 residues. Trimming took off 5 bases at V and 0 bases at J, with 12 bases between the two ends. Here the CDR3 DNA reads TGCGCCAGCAGTGGGGGGTTAAACTCCTACGAGCAGTACTTC. It specifies CASSGGLNSYEQYF.

This clonotype turned up a few times. The V and J genes are TRBV29-1 and TRBJ2-1; tentatively, D is TRBD1 (5 bases). Trimming stripped 6 bases from V and 0 bases from J, with 9 bases between. Germline V gives CDR1 SQVTM, CDR2 ANQGSEA. The CDR3 is 13 residues long. The CDR3 protein is CSVRQSSYNEQFF. In DNA, the CDR3 is TGCAGCGTAAGACAGAGCTCCTACAATGAGCAGTTCTTC.

This clonotype was seen at least ten times. The chain carries TRBV3-1 and TRBJ2-1, with D tentatively TRBD1 (6 bases). The CDR3 extends over 14 amino acids. From germline, CDR1 is LGHDT and CDR2 YNNKEL (reference sequence). Trimming stripped 4 bases from V and 9 bases from J, with 16 bases between. This CDR3 reads CASSPDRYWSEQFF. CDR3 DNA sequence: TGTGCCAGCAGCCCAGACAGGTATTGGAGTGAGCAGTTCTTC.

This clonotype was seen a handful of times. The chain is built from TRBV5-1 and TRBJ1-6; D uncertain. Germline CDR1 is SGHRS and CDR2 is YFSETQ. CDR3 size: 9 residues. V shed 1 base and J shed 18 bases, with 5 bases lying between them. CDR3 sequence reads: CASSLTSHF. CDR3 bases: TGCGCCAGCAGCTTGACCTCCCACTTT.